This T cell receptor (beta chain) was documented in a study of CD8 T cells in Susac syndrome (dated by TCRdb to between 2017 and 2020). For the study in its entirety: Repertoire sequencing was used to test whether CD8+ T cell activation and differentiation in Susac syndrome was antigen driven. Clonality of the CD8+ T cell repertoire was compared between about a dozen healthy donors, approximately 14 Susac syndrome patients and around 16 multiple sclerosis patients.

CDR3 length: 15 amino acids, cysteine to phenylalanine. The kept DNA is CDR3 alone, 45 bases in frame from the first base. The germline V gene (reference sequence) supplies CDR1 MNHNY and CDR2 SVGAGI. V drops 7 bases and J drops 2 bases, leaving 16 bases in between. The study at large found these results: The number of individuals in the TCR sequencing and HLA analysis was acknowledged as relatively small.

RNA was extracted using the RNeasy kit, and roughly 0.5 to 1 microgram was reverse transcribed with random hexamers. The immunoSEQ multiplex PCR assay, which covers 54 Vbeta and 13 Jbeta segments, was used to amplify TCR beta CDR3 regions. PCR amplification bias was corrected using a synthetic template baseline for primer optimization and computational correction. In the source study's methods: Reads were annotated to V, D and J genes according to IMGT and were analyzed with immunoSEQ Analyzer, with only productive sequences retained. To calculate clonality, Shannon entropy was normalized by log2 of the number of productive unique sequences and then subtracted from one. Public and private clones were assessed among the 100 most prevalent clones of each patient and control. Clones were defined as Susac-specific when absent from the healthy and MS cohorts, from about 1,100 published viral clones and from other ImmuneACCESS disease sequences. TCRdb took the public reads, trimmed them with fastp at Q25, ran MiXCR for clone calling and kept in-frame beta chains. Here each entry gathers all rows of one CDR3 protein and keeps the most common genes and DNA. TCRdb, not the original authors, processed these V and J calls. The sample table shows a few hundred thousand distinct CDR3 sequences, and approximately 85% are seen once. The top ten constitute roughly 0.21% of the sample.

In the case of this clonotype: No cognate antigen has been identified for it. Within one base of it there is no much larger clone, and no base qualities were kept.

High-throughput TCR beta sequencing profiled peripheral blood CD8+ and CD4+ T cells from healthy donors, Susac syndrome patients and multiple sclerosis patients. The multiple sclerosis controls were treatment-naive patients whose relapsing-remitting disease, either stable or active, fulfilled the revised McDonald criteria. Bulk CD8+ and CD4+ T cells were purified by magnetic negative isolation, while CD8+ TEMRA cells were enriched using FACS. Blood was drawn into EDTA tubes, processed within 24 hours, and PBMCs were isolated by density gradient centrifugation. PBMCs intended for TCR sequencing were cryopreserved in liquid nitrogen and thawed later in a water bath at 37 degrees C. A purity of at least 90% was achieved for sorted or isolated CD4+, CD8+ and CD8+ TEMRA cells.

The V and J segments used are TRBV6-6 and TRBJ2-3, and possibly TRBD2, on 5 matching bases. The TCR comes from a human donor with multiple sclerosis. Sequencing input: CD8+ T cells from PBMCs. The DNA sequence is TGTGCCAGCACCCCCCGGGATAGGATCACAGATACGCAGTATTTT. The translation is CASTPRDRITDTQYF.